The 30 T cell receptor beta chains given below trace back to one sample, sequenced in a study of T-cell memory formation after mild COVID-19. MiXCR was run by TCRdb on the 5' RACE reads, yielding one entry per CDR3 protein. The sample includes about 350,000 distinct CDR3 sequences, under 15% of them seen just once. Sequencing input: PBMCs or a T cell subset sorted from them (not recorded which). The receptor set was obtained from a man aged 18 to 29 who had mild COVID-19 (a few samples of this study predate the infection). Cell type and time point are not known.

This chain joins TRBV12-3 or TRBV12-4 and TRBJ2-7, with 8 positions matching TRBD2. The CDR3 runs 15 residues. Unmatched junction bases numbered 9, after V lost 7 bases and J lost 1 base. As DNA, the CDR3 is TGTGCCAGCACCCTACACGCGGGGGGATCCTACGAGCAGTACTTC. Protein: CASTLHAGGSYEQYF.

There are many counts of this clonotype. This rearrangement joins TRBV5-1 to TRBJ2-1; 8 bases match TRBD2. This CDR3 is built from 17 residues. Germline trimming cut 4 bases from V and 0 bases from J; bases unmatched to any gene: 9. Germline loops: CDR1 SGHRS, CDR2 YFSETQ. CDR3 coding DNA: TGCGCCAGCAGCCCGGGGGGGACTCTGAGCTCCTACAATGAGCAGTTCTTC. This translates into CASSPGGTLSSYNEQFF.

This clonotype occurred a few times. The DNA of the CDR3 is TGTGCCAGCAGCACCCACAGGGGTACGGTGGGCTACGAGCAGTACTTC. The encoded protein is CASSTHRGTVGYEQYF. The genes are TRBV7-9 and TRBJ2-7, with TRBD1 identical over 7 bases. Germline CDR1 is SEHNR and CDR2 is FQNEAQ (reference sequence). Trimming took 5 bases from V and 3 from J; bases not matched to a gene: 13. This CDR3 has 16 amino acids.

V usage is TRBV19 and J usage is TRBJ2-3; D gene uncertain. V lost 10 bases, J lost 0 bases, and 14 bases lay in between. The CDR3 sequence is 14 residues long. Germline V gene lookup returns CDR1 LNHDA and CDR2 SQIVND (reference sequence). The CDR3, as DNA: TGTGCCATTGCGACTGAGGATAGCACAGATACGCAGTATTTT. Its protein product is CAIATEDSTDTQYF.

This clonotype has more than one count but fewer than ten. The V gene is TRBV30, the J gene TRBJ2-3; D gene ambiguous. Germline V gene data show CDR1 as GTSNPN and CDR2 as SVGIG (reference sequence). The ends were cut back, 3 bases at V and 0 bases at J, with 10 bases in the middle. CDR3 size: 14 residues. CDR3 nucleotide sequence: TGTGCCTGGAGCTCGGGCCCTAGCACAGATACGCAGTATTTT. Protein: CAWSSGPSTDTQYF.

This clonotype was observed a handful of times. CDR3 in amino acids: CASSLAGAPNYGYTF. CDR3 nucleotides: TGCGCCAGCAGCTTGGCAGGGGCTCCCAACTATGGCTACACCTTC. The chain is built from TRBV5-1 and TRBJ1-2; possibly TRBD1 for D (6 bases). The CDR3 spans 15 residues. V lost 0 bases and J 2 bases, leaving 11 bases between the germline ends. Germline lookup yields CDR1 SGHRS and CDR2 YFSETQ.

V is TRBV27 and J is TRBJ2-1; 9 nucleotides align to TRBD2. The CDR3 covers 22 residues. The junction had 30 bases not matched to a gene; V was cut back by 6 bases and J by 6 bases. Germline V gene sequence: CDR1 MNHEY, CDR2 SMNVEV (reference sequence). The CDR3: CASRGTGAVFQRGALVGNEQFF. The DNA of the CDR3 is TGTGCCAGCAGGGGTACGGGGGCGGTTTTCCAGCGGGGGGCCCTTGTAGGCAATGAGCAGTTCTTC.

In this sample, this clonotype turned up a few times. V and J are TRBV7-2 and TRBJ1-2; maybe TRBD1 (5 bases). The CDR3 totals 11 residues. CDR1 and CDR2 (germline): SGHTA, FQGNSA. V dropped 6 bases and J dropped 6 bases, with 8 bases sitting between them. The CDR3 DNA sequence: TGTGCCAGCAGGAAAGGGGATGGCTACACCTTC. Translated: CASRKGDGYTF. Full variable domain (rest looked up from reference TRBV7-2 and TRBJ1-2): GAGVSQSPSNKVTEKGKDVELRCDPISGHTALYWYRQSLGQGLEFLIYFQGNSAPDKSGLPSDRFSAERTGGSVSTLTIQRTQQEDSAVYLCASRKGDGYTFGSGTRLTVV.

This clonotype was counted ten times or more. The rearrangement joins TRBV5-1 to TRBJ2-3; D may be TRBD1 or TRBD2 (6 bases each). CDR1 is SGHRS and CDR2 is YFSETQ in the germline V gene. Trimming took off 2 bases at V and 0 bases at J, with 16 bases between the two ends. The CDR3 covers 17 residues. This chain's CDR3 is CASSFYNGGPSTDTQYF. In nucleotides, the CDR3 is TGCGCCAGCAGCTTTTATAACGGGGGCCCTAGCACAGATACGCAGTATTTT.

The chain has TRBV5-1 and TRBJ2-1; either TRBD1 or TRBD2 may fit D (5 bases each). This CDR3 contains 16 residues. The germline V gene has CDR1 SGHRS and CDR2 YFSETQ. Deletions cut 6 bases from V and 4 bases from J, with 20 bases between. The CDR3 DNA reads as TGCGCCAGCACGCCTCGGGGAGACGGACATTACAATGAGCAGTTCTTC. It is translated as CASTPRGDGHYNEQFF.

The chain couples TRBV27 to TRBJ2-1; TRBD1 matches 11 bases. The CDR3 totals 16 residues. CDR1 MNHEY and CDR2 SMNVEV come from the germline V gene (reference sequence). J was trimmed by 5 bases and V by 4 bases; bases with no gene match: 7. CDR3: CASSSRTGGSDNEQFF. CDR3 DNA: TGTGCCAGCAGTTCGAGGACAGGGGGCAGTGACAATGAGCAGTTCTTC.

The rearrangement joins TRBV7-2 to TRBJ1-1; D call uncertain. The CDR3 is 15 residues long. Germline assignment: CDR1 SGHTA and CDR2 FQGNSA. The germline V and J ends were trimmed by 1 base and 2 bases, with 11 bases remaining between them. This chain's CDR3 is CASSLVGNPNTEAFF. The DNA for the CDR3 is TGTGCCAGCAGCTTAGTGGGGAACCCTAACACTGAAGCTTTCTTT. Filled out from reference TRBV7-2 and TRBJ1-1, the complete variable domain reads GAGVSQSPSNKVTEKGKDVELRCDPISGHTALYWYRQSLGQGLEFLIYFQGNSAPDKSGLPSDRFSAERTGGSVSTLTIQRTQQEDSAVYLCASSLVGNPNTEAFFGQGTRLTVV.

This clonotype was observed a few times. The rearrangement uses TRBV7-9 and TRBJ2-1; D is possibly TRBD2 (5 bases). Germline V gives CDR1 SEHNR, CDR2 FQNEAQ (reference sequence). This CDR3 spans 12 amino acids. V lost 8 bases and J lost 9, with 14 bases in between. The CDR3 protein is CASSIRSGEQFF. As DNA, the CDR3 is TGTGCCAGCTCTATCAGGAGCGGTGAGCAGTTCTTC.

At least ten counts were recorded for this clonotype. The V and J genes are TRBV6-2 or TRBV6-3 and TRBJ2-1, with 8 bases identical to TRBD2. Germline V gives CDR1 MNHEY, CDR2 SVGEGT. The CDR3 spans 15 residues. V shed 6 bases and J 0 bases; nucleotides not matched to a gene: 4. The CDR3 DNA sequence: TGTGCCAGCAGCCGCGGGGGGCCCTCCTACAATGAGCAGTTCTTC. Its translation is CASSRGGPSYNEQFF.

This clonotype was recorded at least ten times. The chain links TRBV18 to TRBJ1-5, with a weak D call TRBD1 (5 bases). The CDR3 covers 14 residues. From germline, CDR1 is KGHSH and CDR2 LQKENI. V dropped 3 bases and J dropped 4 bases, with 10 bases sitting between them. CDR3 amino acids: CASSPARGNQPQHF. The CDR3, as DNA: TGTGCCAGCTCACCTGCTCGGGGGAATCAGCCCCAGCATTTT.

The chain joins TRBV7-9 to TRBJ1-1; no firm D call. Germline CDR1 SEHNR, CDR2 FQNEAQ (reference sequence). The CDR3 length is 14 residues. V was clipped by 2 bases and J by 7 bases, with 14 bases between them. In DNA form, the CDR3 reads TGTGCCAGCAGCTTACAAAATAGCCCAAATGAAGCTTTCTTT. Translated, it gives CASSLQNSPNEAFF.

The chain carries TRBV4-1 and TRBJ2-1, with 8 nucleotides matching TRBD2. CDR1 is MGHRA and CDR2 is YSYEKL in the germline V gene. The CDR3 runs to 17 residues. V was pared by 4 bases and J by 0 bases, with 8 bases of the junction left unmatched. DNA of the CDR3: TGCGCCAGCAGCCTCCTCGGGACTAGGAGCTCCTACAATGAGCAGTTCTTC. This sequence encodes CASSLLGTRSSYNEQFF.

The V gene is TRBV7-9, the J gene TRBJ2-7; D may be TRBD2 (5 bases). V gave up 11 bases and J gave up 3 bases, with 8 bases separating them. The germline gives CDR1 SEHNR, CDR2 FQNEAQ (reference sequence). The CDR3 extends over 10 amino acids. For the CDR3, the DNA is TGTGCCGTCGGAGGCTACGAGCAGTACTTC. The encoded protein is CAVGGYEQYF.

This clonotype was seen many times. The chain joins TRBV5-1 to TRBJ2-3; D ambiguous. V was clipped by 0 bases and J by 2 bases, with 10 bases between them. Germline lookup yields CDR1 SGHRS and CDR2 YFSETQ. The CDR3 has 15 amino acids. The CDR3 region is CASSLEVAPTDTQYF. In DNA, the CDR3 is TGCGCCAGCAGCTTGGAGGTCGCCCCCACAGATACGCAGTATTTT.

The table lists this clonotype with a few counts. The chain is built from TRBV7-6 and TRBJ1-1; 9 bases fit TRBD1. Germline CDR1 SGHVS, CDR2 FNYEAQ. The V gene end was trimmed by 1 base and the J gene end by 0 bases; junction bases not matched to a gene: 0. The CDR3 length is 15 residues. The CDR3 bases are TGTGCCAGCAGCTTAGGGACAGGGGTGAACACTGAAGCTTTCTTT. Translating it yields CASSLGTGVNTEAFF.

The V gene is TRBV7-2, the J gene TRBJ2-7; D is ambiguous. This CDR3 contains 13 residues. The germline V and J ends were trimmed by 5 bases and 6 bases, with 14 bases remaining between them. Germline values: CDR1 SGHTA, CDR2 FQGNSA. Written as DNA, the CDR3 is TGTGCCAGCAGCCTTGGCCCCCCCCTCGAGCAGTACTTC. It encodes CASSLGPPLEQYF.

The rearrangement links TRBV4-1 to TRBJ2-3, with unresolved D. CDR1 is MGHRA and CDR2 is YSYEKL in the germline V gene. The V gene lost 0 bases and the J gene lost 5 bases, with 15 bases spanning the gap. This CDR3 has 16 amino acids. The CDR3 loop reads CASSQDTGTVGDTQYF. For the CDR3, the DNA is TGCGCCAGCAGCCAAGATACCGGTACCGTGGGAGATACGCAGTATTTT.

This clonotype has just a few counts. The CDR3 DNA follows: TGTGCCAGCAGCTTTTCCGGTGGGGCGAACACTGAAGCTTTCTTT. This gives the protein CASSFSGGANTEAFF. The chain uses TRBV7-2 and TRBJ1-1; a possible D gene is TRBD1 (5 bases). The CDR3 is 15 amino acids. Germline values: CDR1 SGHTA, CDR2 FQGNSA. Trimming pared 3 bases from V and 1 base from J, leaving 12 bases between.

This sequence joins TRBV6-2 or TRBV6-3 and TRBJ1-5, with D possibly matching TRBD1 (6 bases). The CDR3 sequence is 16 residues long. Germline V lookup: CDR1 MNHEY, CDR2 SVGEGT. Deletions cut 4 bases from V and 3 bases from J, with 16 bases between. Here the CDR3 DNA reads TGTGCCAGCAGTTTTCCCCAGGGGCGGATCAATCAGCCCCAGCATTTT. Translated, it gives CASSFPQGRINQPQHF.

In this sample, this clonotype turned up many times. The J gene is TRBJ2-2, the V gene TRBV5-1; 8 nucleotides align to TRBD1. This CDR3 contains 14 residues. Germline lookup yields CDR1 SGHRS and CDR2 YFSETQ. V lost 4 bases to trimming and J lost 2 bases; unmatched junction nucleotides: 1. Here the CDR3 DNA reads TGCGCCAGCAGCGGACAGGGAAACACCGGGGAGCTGTTTTTT. Translated, it gives CASSGQGNTGELFF.

This clonotype has only a few counts. The rearrangement joins TRBV18 to TRBJ1-5; D is unresolved. Germline V CDR1 and CDR2: KGHSH, LQKENI. This CDR3 has 15 amino acids. V was shortened by 2 bases and J by 3 bases, with 11 bases between the two germline ends. The chain's CDR3 is CASSPEPGVNQPQHF. The CDR3 DNA is TGTGCCAGCTCACCAGAGCCCGGGGTCAATCAGCCCCAGCATTTT.

This clonotype was recorded a few times. V is TRBV4-3 and J is TRBJ1-4; D is possibly TRBD1 (5 bases). Between the trimmed V and J ends, which lost 0 bases and 10 bases, there was a span of 18 bases. In germline, CDR1 is LGHNA, CDR2 YSLEER. This CDR3 region has 16 residues. The CDR3 is CASSQDFTGGNRKLFF. CDR3 coding DNA: TGCGCCAGCAGCCAAGATTTCACAGGAGGTAATCGAAAACTGTTTTTT.

The chain employs TRBV15 and TRBJ2-6, with a tentative D call TRBD2 (5 bases). The germline V and J ends were trimmed by 1 base and 4 bases, with 11 bases remaining between them. The CDR3 runs 16 residues. CDR1 LNHNV and CDR2 YYDKDF come from the germline V gene (reference sequence). The CDR3 nucleotides are TGTGCCACCAGCAGAGTTTCGGGGAGAGGGGCCAACGTCCTGACTTTC. Its translation: CATSRVSGRGANVLTF.

In this sample, this clonotype turned up a few times. V gene TRBV7-9 combines with J gene TRBJ2-3; 7 bases align to TRBD1. Germline V CDR1 and CDR2: SEHNR, FQNEAQ (reference sequence). The length of the CDR3 is 14 residues. Trimming at V came to 2 bases and at J to 5 bases, leaving 4 bases not matched to a gene. DNA of the CDR3: TGTGCCAGCAGCTTACTAGGGGGCGGAGATACGCAGTATTTT. It translates to CASSLLGGGDTQYF.

This clonotype showed up many times. The chain uses TRBV19 and TRBJ2-2; D unresolved. Germline V gene data show CDR1 as LNHDA and CDR2 as SQIVND (reference sequence). The CDR3 extends over 12 amino acids. The ends were cut back, 1 base at V and 6 bases at J, with 3 bases in the middle. The CDR3 loop reads CASSIVSGELFF. The DNA of the CDR3 is TGTGCCAGTAGTATAGTCTCCGGGGAGCTGTTTTTT.